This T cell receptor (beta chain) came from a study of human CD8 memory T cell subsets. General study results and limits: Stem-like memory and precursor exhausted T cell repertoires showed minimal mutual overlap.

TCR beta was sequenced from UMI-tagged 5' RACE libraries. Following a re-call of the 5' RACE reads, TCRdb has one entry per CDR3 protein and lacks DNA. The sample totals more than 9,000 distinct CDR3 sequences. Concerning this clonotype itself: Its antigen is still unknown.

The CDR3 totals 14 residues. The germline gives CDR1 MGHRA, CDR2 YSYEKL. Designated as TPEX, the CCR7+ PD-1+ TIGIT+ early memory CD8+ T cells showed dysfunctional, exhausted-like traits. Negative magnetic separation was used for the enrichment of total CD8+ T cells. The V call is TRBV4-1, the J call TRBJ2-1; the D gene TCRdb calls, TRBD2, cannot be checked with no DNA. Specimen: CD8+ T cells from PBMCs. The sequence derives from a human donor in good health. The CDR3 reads CASSPRGEDNEQFF.